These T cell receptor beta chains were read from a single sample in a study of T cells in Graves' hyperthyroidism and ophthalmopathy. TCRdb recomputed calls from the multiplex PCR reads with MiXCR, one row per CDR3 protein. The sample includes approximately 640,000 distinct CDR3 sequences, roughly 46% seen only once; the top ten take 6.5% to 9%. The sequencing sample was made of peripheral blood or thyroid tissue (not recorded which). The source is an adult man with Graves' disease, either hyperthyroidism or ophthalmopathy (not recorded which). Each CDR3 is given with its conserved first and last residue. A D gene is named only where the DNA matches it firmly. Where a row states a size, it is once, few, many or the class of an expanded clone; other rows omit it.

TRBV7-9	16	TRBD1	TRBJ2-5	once	CASSPSGAGGEETQYF	TGTGCCAGCAGCCCGAGTGGGGCAGGGGGAGAAGAGACCCAGTACTTC
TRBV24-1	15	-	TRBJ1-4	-	CATSETTGSGEKLFF	TGTGCCACCAGTGAAACTACAGGGTCGGGAGAAAAACTGTTTTTT
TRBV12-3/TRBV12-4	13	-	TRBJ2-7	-	CASSYSMGVEQYF	TGTGCCAGCAGTTACTCGATGGGGGTCGAGCAGTACTTC
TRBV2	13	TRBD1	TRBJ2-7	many	CASRGRGPYEQYF	TGTGCCAGCCGGGGTAGGGGGCCGTACGAGCAGTACTTC
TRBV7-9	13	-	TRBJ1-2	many	CASSLPTDYGYTF	TGTGCCAGCAGCTTACCGACAGATTATGGCTACACCTTC
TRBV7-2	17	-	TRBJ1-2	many	CASSLAEDRFGNYGYTF	TGTGCCAGCAGCTTAGCAGAAGACAGGTTTGGGAACTATGGCTACACCTTC
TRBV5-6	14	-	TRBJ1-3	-	CASSSGTRGNTIYF	TGTGCCAGCAGTTCCGGGACACGGGGAAACACCATATATTTT
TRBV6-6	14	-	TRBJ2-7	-	CASSYTRGSYEQYF	TGTGCCAGCAGTTACACCCGTGGCTCCTACGAGCAGTACTTC
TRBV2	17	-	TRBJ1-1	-	CASMWEQLAPLNTEAFF	TGTGCCAGCATGTGGGAACAATTAGCTCCGTTGAACACTGAAGCTTTCTTT
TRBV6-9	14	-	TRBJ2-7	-	CASSTRGVSYEQYF	TGTGCCAGCAGCACCAGGGGGGTCTCCTACGAGCAGTACTTC
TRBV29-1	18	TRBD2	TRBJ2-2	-	CSVAGLAGVGYNTGELFF	TGCAGCGTTGCGGGACTAGCGGGAGTGGGGTATAACACCGGGGAGCTGTTTTTT
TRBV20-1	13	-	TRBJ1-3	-	CSARDPGGNTIYF	TGCAGTGCTAGAGATCCGGGGGGAAACACCATATATTTT
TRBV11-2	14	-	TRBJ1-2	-	CASTTRRGGYGYTF	TGTGCCAGCACCACCCGTCGGGGCGGCTATGGCTACACCTTC
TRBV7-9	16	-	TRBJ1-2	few	CASSLRTETPNYGYTF	TGTGCCAGCAGCTTGCGTACAGAGACTCCTAACTATGGCTACACCTTC